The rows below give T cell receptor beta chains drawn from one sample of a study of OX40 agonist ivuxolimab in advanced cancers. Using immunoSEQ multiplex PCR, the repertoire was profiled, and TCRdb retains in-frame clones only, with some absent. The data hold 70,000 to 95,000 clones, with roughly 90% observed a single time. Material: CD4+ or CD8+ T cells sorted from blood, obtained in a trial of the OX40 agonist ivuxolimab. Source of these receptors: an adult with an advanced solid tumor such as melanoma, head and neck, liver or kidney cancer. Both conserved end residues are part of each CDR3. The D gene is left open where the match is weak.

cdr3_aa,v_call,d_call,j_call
CASSVQGSGGEQYF,TRBV11-3,TRBD1,TRBJ2-7
CASSQDRTSGRLIF,TRBV4-1,TRBD2,TRBJ2-1
CASSLDMAGGGEQYF,TRBV11-2,TRBD2,TRBJ2-7
CASSDSTGGNNEQFF,TRBV6-4,TRBD1,TRBJ2-1
CASSLGTANEKLFF,TRBV5-1,.,TRBJ1-4
CASSQIGRPTDTQYF,TRBV4-1,TRBD2,TRBJ2-3
CASSVGAVSSYEQYF,TRBV9,.,TRBJ2-7
CASSLGGGRQTDTQYF,TRBV7-2,.,TRBJ2-3
CASSIVGSGRAVNEQFF,TRBV19,TRBD2,TRBJ2-1
CASSQLLAPTYNEQFF,TRBV14,TRBD2,TRBJ2-1
CASSYRDRNNEQFF,TRBV11-3,TRBD1,TRBJ2-1
CAISESGPGPLHF,TRBV10-3,.,TRBJ1-6
CASSYNRGISQPQHF,TRBV28,TRBD1,TRBJ1-5
CASTTGTNYNEQFF,TRBV6-6,TRBD2,TRBJ2-1
CASTPGLVRTYEQYF,TRBV2,TRBD2,TRBJ2-7
CASSQGPYEQYF,TRBV6-6,.,TRBJ2-7
CASSGSGNTGELFF,TRBV5-1,.,TRBJ2-2
CASSPLTGMDYNEQFF,TRBV18,.,TRBJ2-1
CASSHPYNEQFF,TRBV7-2,.,TRBJ2-1
CASRLSGSYEQYF,TRBV28,.,TRBJ2-7
CASSFNTGELFF,TRBV5-1,.,TRBJ2-2
CASSPGTSGIVEQYF,TRBV11-2,TRBD2,TRBJ2-7
CASSVGAGTNYEQYF,TRBV6-1,.,TRBJ2-7
CASSESLGTSGQKTQYF,TRBV10-1,TRBD2,TRBJ2-5
CASSLKPNGVEQFF,TRBV7-2,.,TRBJ2-1
CASSSPGTARETQYF,TRBV18,TRBD1,TRBJ2-5
CASSPAGPGGGRETQYF,TRBV5-1,TRBD2,TRBJ2-5
CASSQGLGEETQYF,TRBV4-2,.,TRBJ2-5
CASSSYDRLFNEKLFF,TRBV19,.,TRBJ1-4
CASRDRVGSPLHF,TRBV25-1,TRBD1,TRBJ1-6
CASSSGSYNEQFF,TRBV28,.,TRBJ2-1
CASSVGGTEAFF,TRBV2,.,TRBJ1-1
CASSPKRDRGDEQFF,TRBV11-2,TRBD1,TRBJ2-1
CASSLQGVNTEAFF,TRBV7-3,.,TRBJ1-1
CASSAGTHQPQHF,TRBV14,.,TRBJ1-5
CASSSFLGNVTSGRRNTQYF,TRBV21-1,.,TRBJ2-3
CSVSGTGSYEQYF,TRBV29-1,TRBD1,TRBJ2-7
CASSVEMNTEAFF,TRBV9,.,TRBJ1-1